This entry describes one T cell receptor (beta chain). The antigen remains undetermined. The primer mix had 60 Vbeta and 13 Jbeta primers. Original processing notes: Roughly 10 million shared chains were among tens of millions of unique TCR beta chains counted in a later analysis. Data came from immunoSEQ multiplex PCR; TCRdb stores just in-frame clones and leaves some out. V and J calls and clone size are those listed in that table; D and trimming were worked out from the DNA. The table lists about 200,000 clones, approximately 80% of them singletons. These data belong to a study of cytomegalovirus exposure and HLA in healthy donors. The study's findings and limits: Reportedly, cytomegalovirus status was diagnosed with high sensitivity and specificity.

Germline V gene sequence: CDR1 SGHNT, CDR2 YYREEE (reference sequence). V dropped 4 bases and J dropped 4 bases, with 5 bases sitting between them. This CDR3 is built from 11 residues. This chain links TRBV5-4 with TRBJ2-5; D call uncertain. The clonotype comes from a woman aged 25-40 years in good health and CMV-seronegative. Sequencing input: PBMCs. The CDR3 is CASSLLETQYF. The DNA for the CDR3 is TGTGCCAGCAGCCTACTAGAGACCCAGTACTTC.